The entry below describes one T cell receptor beta chain. Antigen specificity is unknown. The sample is drawn from a study of blood T cells in healthy people across ages. Study-level background: When template switching was applied, about one barcoded beta molecule was captured per two T cells.

Using a J-beta primer mix together with a sample-barcoded 5' primer, a second PCR was run for roughly 6 to 11 cycles. One entry per CDR3 protein, called by TCRdb with MiXCR from the 5' RACE reads. The table shows roughly 680,000 distinct CDR3 sequences, with about 51% occurring only once. The CDR3 totals 16 residues. The study's findings and limits: Donor CMV status, an unknown factor, possibly confounded changes in expanded clonotypes. Diversity was higher, and naive CD4+ cells more numerous, in long-lived donors than in aged donors. Strongly correlated with naive T cell percentage was TCR beta diversity.

This receptor was identified in an elderly woman in good health. The rearrangement uses TRBV21-1 and TRBJ2-2; the table's D call, TRBD1, was not checked against the DNA. TRBV21-1 represents a pseudogene. The specimen sequenced was blood. The CDR3 loop is CAGSGGQFTNTGELFF. In DNA form, the CDR3 reads TGTGCCGGCAGCGGGGGACAGTTCACGAACACCGGGGAGCTGTTTTTT.